This TCR beta chain appears in the sequencing data of a study of cytomegalovirus exposure and HLA in healthy donors. A multiplex PCR was run with 60 Vbeta primers and 13 Jbeta primers. TCRdb's table, derived via immunoSEQ multiplex PCR, lists solely in-frame clones and lacks some. The sample lists some 130,000 clones, approximately 75% occurring once. CDR3 size: 15 residues. Per germline, CDR1 SGHRS and CDR2 YFSETQ. V lost 0 bases, J lost 8 bases, and 12 bases lay in between. The TCR comes from a male donor in good health and CMV-seronegative. J is TRBJ1-6 and V is TRBV5-1, with unresolved D. The sequenced sample consisted of PBMCs. The CDR3 DNA sequence: TGCGCCAGCAGCTTGGGGCCCCGTCGGGATTCACCCCTCCACTTT. Translated: CASSLGPRRDSPLHF.